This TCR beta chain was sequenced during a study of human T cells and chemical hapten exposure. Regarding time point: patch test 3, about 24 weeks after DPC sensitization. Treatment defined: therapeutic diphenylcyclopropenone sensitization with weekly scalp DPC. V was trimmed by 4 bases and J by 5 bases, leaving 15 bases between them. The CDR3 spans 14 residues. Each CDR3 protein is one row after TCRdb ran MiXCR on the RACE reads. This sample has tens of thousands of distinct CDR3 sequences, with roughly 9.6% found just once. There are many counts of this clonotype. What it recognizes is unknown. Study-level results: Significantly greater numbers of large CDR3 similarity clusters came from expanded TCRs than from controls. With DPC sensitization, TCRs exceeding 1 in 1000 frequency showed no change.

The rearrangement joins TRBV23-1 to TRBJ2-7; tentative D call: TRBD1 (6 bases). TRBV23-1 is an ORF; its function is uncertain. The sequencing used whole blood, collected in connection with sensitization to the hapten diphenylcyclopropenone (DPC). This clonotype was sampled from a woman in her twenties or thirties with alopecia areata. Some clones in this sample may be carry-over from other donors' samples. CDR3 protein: CASSPGLEGDEQYF. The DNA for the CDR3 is TGCGCCAGCAGTCCAGGACTCGAGGGGGACGAGCAGTACTTC.